This is a list of T cell receptor beta chains from one sample in a study of T cells after posttransplantation cyclophosphamide. Clones were read by immunoSEQ multiplex PCR, and TCRdb kept only the in-frame ones, dropping some. The sample has roughly 70,000 clones; 80% to 95% are singletons. Sequenced: PBMCs. All receptors come from a woman in her twenties or thirties in good health and a related stem cell transplant donor. Each CDR3 is given with its conserved first and last residue. The order of the fields is clone size, V gene, J gene, CDR3 protein. The size entry is marked missing in some rows and otherwise reads once, few, many or a size class.

>.|TRBV30|TRBJ1-3
CAWKEGLSGNTIYF
>.|TRBV7-3|TRBJ2-7
CASSERAGSYEQYF
>.|TRBV7-2|TRBJ2-5
CASSARGPRETQYF
>.|TRBV4-2|TRBJ2-1
CASSPTSGGAGEQFF
>once|TRBV6-1|TRBJ1-2
CASRTMGLLYGYTF
>few|TRBV2|TRBJ1-4
CASSRATVFGEKLFF
>.|TRBV5-1|TRBJ2-3
CASSAREADTQYF
>.|TRBV28|TRBJ1-2
CASSLGLKGYTF
>.|TRBV30|TRBJ2-1
CAWSVLLGNEQFF
>.|TRBV4-2|TRBJ2-6
CASSHGRILGSGANVLTF
>.|TRBV11-3|TRBJ2-2
CASSLGLAGANTGELFF
>few|TRBV30|TRBJ1-6
CAWSTSGDRVPLHF
>once|TRBV5-5|TRBJ1-5
CASSITGASNQPQHF
>once|TRBV9|TRBJ1-4
CASSVRPDGLNEKLFF
>.|TRBV27|TRBJ1-2
CASSLTGDYGYTF
>.|TRBV4-3|TRBJ1-1
CASSQAGETEAFF
>.|TRBV5-8|TRBJ2-1
CASSRGGLDEQFF
>.|TRBV11-1|TRBJ2-7
CASSLQQSYEQYF
>once|TRBV7-9|TRBJ2-5
CASSLPGGPGETQYF
>few|TRBV19|TRBJ1-5
CASSIQQGPLYSNQPQHF
>.|TRBV9|TRBJ1-1
CASSVLQGSVTEAFF
>.|TRBV29-1|TRBJ2-5
CSVEGWGGPGETQYF
>.|TRBV5-1|TRBJ1-1
CASSPSGTANTEAFF
>.|TRBV4-2|TRBJ2-1
CASSLGLANEQFF
>.|TRBV18|TRBJ1-1
CASSQGSRQEAFF
>.|TRBV30|TRBJ2-7
CAWSRVRGLEEQYF
>.|TRBV27|TRBJ2-7
CASTRGDEQYF
>.|TRBV18|TRBJ1-3
CASSSSSDGNTIYF
>once|TRBV28|TRBJ1-2
CASSFDRGQGGYTF
>.|TRBV4-1|TRBJ1-5
CASSQELTGEGQPQHF
>.|TRBV23-1|TRBJ1-1
CASSRVGRNTEAFF
>.|TRBV12-5|TRBJ2-7
CASPPEDRGQIEQYF
>.|TRBV27|TRBJ2-5
CASSQTGVGETQYF
>.|TRBV9|TRBJ2-3
CASSVFAGVTDTQYF
>.|TRBV19|TRBJ1-1
CASSTEATPMSTEAFF
>.|TRBV18|TRBJ1-1
CASSSGVSEAFF
>once|TRBV19|TRBJ1-2
CASCRDRGYGYTF
>.|TRBV11-2|TRBJ1-2
CASSTTIQGFRGYGYTF
>.|TRBV6-5|TRBJ1-2
CASSTWPSQGYTF
>.|TRBV15|TRBJ2-7
CATSRGTDYEQYF